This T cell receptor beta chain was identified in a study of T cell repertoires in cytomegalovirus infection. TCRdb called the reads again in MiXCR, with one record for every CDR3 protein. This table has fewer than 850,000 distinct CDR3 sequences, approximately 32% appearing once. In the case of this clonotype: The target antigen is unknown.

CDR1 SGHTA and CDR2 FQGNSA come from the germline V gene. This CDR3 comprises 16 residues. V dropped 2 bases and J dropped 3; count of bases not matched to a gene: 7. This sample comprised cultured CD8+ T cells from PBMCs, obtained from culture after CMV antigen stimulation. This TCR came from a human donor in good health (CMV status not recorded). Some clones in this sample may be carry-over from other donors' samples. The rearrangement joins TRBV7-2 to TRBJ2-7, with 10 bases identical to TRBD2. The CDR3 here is CASSLNRKRGGYEQYF. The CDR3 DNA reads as TGTGCCAGCAGCTTAAATCGAAAGCGGGGGGGCTACGAGCAGTACTTC.